The clone carrying this T cell receptor (beta chain) was seen a few times. The junction shows a germline mismatch at one end, possibly a read error. The data stem from a study of breast tumors, draining lymph nodes, adjacent tissues. From the multiplex PCR reads, TCRdb called clonotypes with MiXCR, one entry per CDR3 protein. In the table there are some 97,000 distinct CDR3 sequences, approximately 22% of which are singletons. This CDR3 spans 18 amino acids. Germline V gene lookup returns CDR1 MNHEY and CDR2 SMNVEV (reference sequence). Axillary draining lymph nodes of breast cancer patients supplied the node samples.

The specimen sequenced was axillary lymph node tissue. The chain uses TRBV27 and TRBJ1-6; 9 bases match TRBD1. This sequence originates from a female donor with breast cancer. Some clones in this sample may be carry-over from other donors' samples. The CDR3 nucleotides read TGTGCCAGCAGTCGTCCGCCTGGGACAGGGTTCTATAATCCACCCCTCCACTTT. Translated, it gives CASSRPPGTGFYNPPLHF.